Following are 8 T cell receptor beta chains from one sample sequenced in a study of cytomegalovirus exposure and HLA in healthy donors listed by TCRdb under 2017. Libraries were prepared through the immunoSEQ multiplex PCR assay. The multiplex PCR relied on a mix of 60 forward primers for TCR Vbeta segments and 13 reverse primers for TCR Jbeta segments. This immuneACCESS table, as held by TCRdb, lists in-frame sequences with V and J called but not all clones. Of the missing ones, under half trace to an unresolved V gene in checked studies; the others have no known cause. This sample is represented by 100,000 or so clones; around four fifths of them were singletons. The biggest ten clones account for less than 5% of the sample. Sample: PBMCs. These receptors originate from a woman aged 40 to 50 in good health and CMV-seronegative.

V gene TRBV6-5 combines with J gene TRBJ2-6, with D tentatively TRBD2 (6 bases). Per the germline V gene, CDR1 is MNHEY and CDR2 is SVGAGI. The CDR3 has 15 residues. Here the CDR3 DNA reads TGTGTCTCTTCGGGGGTCAACTCTGGGGCCAACGTCCTGACTTTC. Translated: CVSSGVNSGANVLTF.

V is TRBV4-1 and J is TRBJ1-1; D is unresolved. Germline loops: CDR1 MGHRA, CDR2 YSYEKL. The germline V and J ends were trimmed by 4 bases and 5 bases, with 11 bases remaining between them. CDR3 length: 13 amino acids. The CDR3 here is CASSPPGGTEAFF. CDR3 DNA sequence: TGCGCCAGCAGCCCCCCTGGAGGGACTGAAGCTTTCTTT.

This chain joins TRBV29-1 and TRBJ1-2; the match to TRBD1 covers 8 bases. The J segment lost 3 bases and the V segment lost 5 bases, leaving 8 bases of the junction unmatched. CDR1 is SQVTM, CDR2 ANQGSEA, per germline. The CDR3 runs to 14 residues. For the CDR3, the DNA is TGCAGCGTTCACCACTTGGGACAGGACTATGGCTACACCTTC. Translation gives CSVHHLGQDYGYTF.

Points on this clone: The CDR3 carries no conserved terminal phenylalanine or tryptophan, so it likely arises from a read error. This chain's CDR3 is CASSHGQGNTEAFL. CDR3 DNA sequence: TGTGCCAGTAGCCATGGACAGGGGAACACTGAAGCTTTCCTT. The rearrangement links TRBV19 to TRBJ1-1, with 8 nucleotides matching TRBD1. The CDR3 length is 14 residues. The V gene end was trimmed by 6 bases and the J gene end by 1 base; junction bases not matched to a gene: 4. Germline CDR1 reads LNHDA; CDR2 reads SQIVND (reference sequence).

The CDR3 sequence is CASSFKGTTSGTGELFF. The CDR3 DNA is TGTGCCAGCAGCTTTAAGGGGACTACGTCGGGTACCGGGGAGCTGTTTTTT. The chain uses TRBV11-2 and TRBJ2-2; 7 positions agree with TRBD2. The CDR3 runs 17 residues. Germline V gene sequence: CDR1 SGHAT, CDR2 FQNNGV. With 3 bases clipped from V and 5 bases from J, the junction kept 12 bases outside the gene matches.

A note on this clone: A junction end diverges from the germline sequence, so it may reflect a read error. V and J are TRBV27 and TRBJ2-3, with 11 bases lining up with TRBD2. CDR3 length: 16 residues. CDR1 and CDR2 (germline): MNHEY, SMNVEV (reference sequence). The CDR3 is CANSWSETSGVDTQYF. The CDR3 DNA is TGTGCCAACAGTTGGTCAGAGACTAGCGGGGTCGATACGCAGTATTTT.

This clone occurred a few times. V gene TRBV30 combines with J gene TRBJ1-2; D perhaps matches TRBD1 (5 bases). Germline CDR1 is GTSNPN and CDR2 is SVGIG (reference sequence). This CDR3 has 12 amino acids. Between the trimmed V and J ends, which lost 5 bases and 6 bases, there was a span of 13 bases. The CDR3 sequence is CAWVQGKNGYTF. The CDR3 coding sequence is TGTGCCTGGGTTCAGGGAAAGAATGGCTACACCTTC.

The rearrangement links TRBV11-3 to TRBJ1-1; a possible D gene is TRBD1 (5 bases). With 4 bases removed from V and 1 base from J, the gap between germline ends came to 28 bases. Germline values: CDR1 SGHNT, CDR2 YENEEA. This CDR3 has 20 amino acids. In DNA form, the CDR3 reads TGTGCCAGCAGCTCTCCAGGGCCTCCCGCGACCGTGGGGGGGAACACTGAAGCTTTCTTT. It is translated as CASSSPGPPATVGGNTEAFF.